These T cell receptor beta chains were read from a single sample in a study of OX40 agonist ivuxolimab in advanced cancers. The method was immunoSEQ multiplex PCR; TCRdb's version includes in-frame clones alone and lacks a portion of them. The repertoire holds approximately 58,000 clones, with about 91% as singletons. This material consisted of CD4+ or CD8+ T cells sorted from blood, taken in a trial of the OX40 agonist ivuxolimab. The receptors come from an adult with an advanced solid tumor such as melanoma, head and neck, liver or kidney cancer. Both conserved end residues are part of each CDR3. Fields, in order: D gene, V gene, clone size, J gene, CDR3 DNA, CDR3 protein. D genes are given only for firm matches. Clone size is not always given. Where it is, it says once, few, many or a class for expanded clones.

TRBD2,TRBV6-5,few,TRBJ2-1,TGTGCCAGCAGACGCGGACTAGCGGGAACCGATGAGCAGTTCTTC,CASRRGLAGTDEQFF
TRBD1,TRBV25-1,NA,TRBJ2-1,TGTGCCAGCAGTGCAGTTTCCGGGACAGGTATCCATGAGCAGTTCTTC,CASSAVSGTGIHEQFF
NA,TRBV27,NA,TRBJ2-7,TGTGCCAGCAGTTTGACGGTGGACACGACCTACGAGCAGTACTTC,CASSLTVDTTYEQYF
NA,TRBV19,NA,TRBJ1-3,TGTGCCAGTAGTAGCACCGGGACCTCTGGAAACACCATATATTTT,CASSSTGTSGNTIYF
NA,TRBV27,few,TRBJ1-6,TGTGCCAGCAGTTTTACCGGGGATTCACCCCTCCACTTT,CASSFTGDSPLHF
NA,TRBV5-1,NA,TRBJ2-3,TGCGCCAGCAGCTTGACAGCGGGCAGCGCAGATACGCAGTATTTT,CASSLTAGSADTQYF
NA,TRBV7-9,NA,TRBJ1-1,TGTGCCAGCAGTCTCGACACGAACACTGAAGCTTTCTTT,CASSLDTNTEAFF
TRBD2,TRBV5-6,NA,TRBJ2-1,TGTGCCAGCAGCTTGGTGACTAGCGGGATTTGGCAGTTCTTC,CASSLVTSGIWQFF
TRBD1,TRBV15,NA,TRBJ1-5,TGTGCCACCAGCAGAGGGGACAGGGGGAGGAATCAGCCCCAGCATTTT,CATSRGDRGRNQPQHF
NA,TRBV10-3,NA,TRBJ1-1,TGTGCCATCACAGAGCTCAGGGATAGTCATGAAGCTTTCTTT,CAITELRDSHEAFF
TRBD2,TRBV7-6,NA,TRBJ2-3,TGTGCCAGCAGCCGAAACGGGGCGGGACTAGCGGCGGGAGATACGCAGTATTTT,CASSRNGAGLAAGDTQYF
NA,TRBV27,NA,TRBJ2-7,TGTGCCAGCAGTACACCGATCGGAGGGTCCTACGAGCAGTACTTC,CASSTPIGGSYEQYF
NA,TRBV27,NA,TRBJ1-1,TGTGCCAGCAGGGTTGGCACTGAAGCTTTCTTT,CASRVGTEAFF
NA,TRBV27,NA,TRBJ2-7,TGTGCCAGCAGTCCTCTGGCCGGGGAGCAGTACTTC,CASSPLAGEQYF
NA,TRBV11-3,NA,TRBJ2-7,TGTGCCACCAGCCAGTCGACAGCTTCCTACGAGCAGTACTTC,CATSQSTASYEQYF
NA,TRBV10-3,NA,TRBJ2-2,TGTGCCATCAGTGAGTCCTTAGCGTCCAGCACCGGGGAGCTGTTTTTT,CAISESLASSTGELFF
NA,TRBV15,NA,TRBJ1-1,TGTGCCACCAGCTTCGAGACACGGCGGAACACTGAAGCTTTCTTT,CATSFETRRNTEAFF
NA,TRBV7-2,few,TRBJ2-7,TGTGCCAGCAGCTCGCTCTCCTACGAGCAGTACTTC,CASSSLSYEQYF
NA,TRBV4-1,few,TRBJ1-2,TGCGCCAGCAGCCCATCAAGCTACTATGGCTACACCTTC,CASSPSSYYGYTF
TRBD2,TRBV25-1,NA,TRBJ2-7,TGTGCCAGCAGTGATGAACTAGCGGGGGTATACGAGCAGTACTTC,CASSDELAGVYEQYF
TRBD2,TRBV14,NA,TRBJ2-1,TGTGCCAGCAGCCTAGCGGGAGATGAGCAGTTCTTC,CASSLAGDEQFF
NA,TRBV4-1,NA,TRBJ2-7,TGCGCCAGCAGCCAAGATTTTGGGGCCAGGGGTTACGAGCAGTACTTC,CASSQDFGARGYEQYF
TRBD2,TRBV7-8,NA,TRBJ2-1,TGTGCCAGCAGCTTAGTGGGAGGGTCCTACAATGAGCAGTTCTTC,CASSLVGGSYNEQFF
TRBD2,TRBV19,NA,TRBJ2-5,TGTGCCAGTAGCCCCGGACTAGACCAAGAGACCCAGTACTTC,CASSPGLDQETQYF
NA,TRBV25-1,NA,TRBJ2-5,TGTGCCAGCAGTGACCCCCAAGAGACCCAGTACTTC,CASSDPQETQYF
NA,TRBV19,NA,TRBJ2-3,TGTGCCAGTAGTATAATGACTAAAGGAGATACGCAGTATTTT,CASSIMTKGDTQYF
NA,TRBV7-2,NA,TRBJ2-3,TGTGCCAGCAGCTTAGCGCTGGGTAGCGGAGATACAGATACGCAGTATTTT,CASSLALGSGDTDTQYF
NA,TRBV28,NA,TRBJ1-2,TGTGCCAGCAGTTTCCGGGGCACAGCTCACTATGGCTACACCTTC,CASSFRGTAHYGYTF
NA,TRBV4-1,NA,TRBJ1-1,TGCGCCAGCAGCCAAGATTCGGGGGCCGGAACTGAAGCTTTCTTT,CASSQDSGAGTEAFF
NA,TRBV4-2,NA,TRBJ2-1,TGTGCCAGCAGCCAAGGAGAGGAAAACCCTTACAATGAGCAGTTCTTC,CASSQGEENPYNEQFF
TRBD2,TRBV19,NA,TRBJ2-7,TGTGCCAGTAGTCAGGTAGCGGGAGCCGCTTACGAGCAGTACTTC,CASSQVAGAAYEQYF
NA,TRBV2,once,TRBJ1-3,TGTGCCAGCAGAGGCAGGTTATCTGGAAACACCATATATTTT,CASRGRLSGNTIYF
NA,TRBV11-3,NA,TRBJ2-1,TGTGCCAGCAGCGTTTTTTTATGGTATGAGCAGTTCTTC,CASSVFLWYEQFF
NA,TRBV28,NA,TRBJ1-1,TGTGCCAGCAGTTTCGGCGGCAACACTGAAGCTTTCTTT,CASSFGGNTEAFF
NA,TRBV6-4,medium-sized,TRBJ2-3,TGTGCCAGCAGTGCCAGGTCCACAGATACGCAGTATTTT,CASSARSTDTQYF
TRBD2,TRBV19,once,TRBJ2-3,TGTGCCAGTAGTAAAGTAGCGGGAGGGACAGATACGCAGTATTTT,CASSKVAGGTDTQYF
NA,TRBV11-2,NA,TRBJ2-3,TGTGCCAGCAGTAGGGGAGATACGCAGTATTTT,CASSRGDTQYF
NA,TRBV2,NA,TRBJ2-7,TGTGCCAGCAGTGAAACCTTAGGGTTGGGAGAGCAGTACTTC,CASSETLGLGEQYF
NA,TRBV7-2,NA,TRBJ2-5,TGTGCCAGCAGCTCAGGCGGGCGGTGGGTTTCTGAGACCCAGTACTTC,CASSSGGRWVSETQYF
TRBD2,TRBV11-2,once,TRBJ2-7,TGTGCCAGCAGCTTAACCGGAGCGGGAGGACGTTACGAGCAGTACTTC,CASSLTGAGGRYEQYF
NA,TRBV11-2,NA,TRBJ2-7,TGTGCCAGCAGCTTATCGAACGCCTACGAGCAGTACTTC,CASSLSNAYEQYF
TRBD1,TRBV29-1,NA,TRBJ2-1,TGCAGCGTCGAGAATGGACAGGGAGCCTACAATGAGCAGTTCTTC,CSVENGQGAYNEQFF
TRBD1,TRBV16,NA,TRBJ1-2,TGTGCCAGCAGCCGGGTACAGGGGGCTTATTCCTATGGCTACACCTTC,CASSRVQGAYSYGYTF
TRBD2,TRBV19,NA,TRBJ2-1,TGTGCCAGTAGTACTTGGACTAGCGGGATCAATGAGCAGTTCTTC,CASSTWTSGINEQFF
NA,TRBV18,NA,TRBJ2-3,TGTGCCAGCTCACCGGACCTCGGCCCCGATACGCAGTATTTT,CASSPDLGPDTQYF
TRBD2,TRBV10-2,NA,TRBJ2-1,TGCGCCAGCAGTGATGGGGAAGCGGGGCTCTACAATGAGCAGTTCTTC,CASSDGEAGLYNEQFF
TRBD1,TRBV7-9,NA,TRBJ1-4,TGTGCCAGCAGCCTACGGACAGGGGATGAAAAACTGTTTTTT,CASSLRTGDEKLFF
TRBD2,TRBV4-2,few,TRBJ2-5,TGTGCCAGCAGCCAAGATATCCGACTAGCGGGAGCTGGAGAGACCCAGTACTTC,CASSQDIRLAGAGETQYF
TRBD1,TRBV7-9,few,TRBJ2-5,TGTGCCAGCAGCCGTAGGACAGGGAATAAAGAGACCCAGTACTTC,CASSRRTGNKETQYF
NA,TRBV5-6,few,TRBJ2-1,TGTGCCAGCAGCTTGGGGAGCGGTGAGCAGTTCTTC,CASSLGSGEQFF
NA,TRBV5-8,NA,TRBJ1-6,TGTGCCAGCATCGACGGGAATAATTCACCCCTCCACTTT,CASIDGNNSPLHF
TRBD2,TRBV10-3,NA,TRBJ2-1,TGTGCCATCAGTGAGTCGATGGCGGGAGCCTACAATGAGCAGTTCTTC,CAISESMAGAYNEQFF
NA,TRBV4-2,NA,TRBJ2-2,TGTGCCAGCAGCCCGACTATAAACACCGGGGAGCTGTTTTTT,CASSPTINTGELFF
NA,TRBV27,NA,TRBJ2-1,TGTGCCAGCAGTTTATCGAGCTTCAATGAGCAGTTCTTC,CASSLSSFNEQFF
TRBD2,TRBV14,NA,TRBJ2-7,TGTGCCAGCAGCCAGGGACTAGCGGGGTCTTCCTACGAGCAGTACTTC,CASSQGLAGSSYEQYF
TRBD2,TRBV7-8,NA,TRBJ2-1,TGTGCCAGCAGCCCGACTAGCGGCCCTTACAATGAGCAGTTCTTC,CASSPTSGPYNEQFF
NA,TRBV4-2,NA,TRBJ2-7,TGTGCCAGCAGCCAGGGGACCGCCCCCATCTACGAGCAGTACTTC,CASSQGTAPIYEQYF
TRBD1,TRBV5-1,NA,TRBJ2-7,TGCGCCAGCAGCGAGGGACAGGCCCCATCCTACGAGCAGTACTTC,CASSEGQAPSYEQYF
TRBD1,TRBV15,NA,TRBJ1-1,TGTGCCACCAGCAGAGGGGACAGGGTCCTTGAAGCTTTCTTT,CATSRGDRVLEAFF